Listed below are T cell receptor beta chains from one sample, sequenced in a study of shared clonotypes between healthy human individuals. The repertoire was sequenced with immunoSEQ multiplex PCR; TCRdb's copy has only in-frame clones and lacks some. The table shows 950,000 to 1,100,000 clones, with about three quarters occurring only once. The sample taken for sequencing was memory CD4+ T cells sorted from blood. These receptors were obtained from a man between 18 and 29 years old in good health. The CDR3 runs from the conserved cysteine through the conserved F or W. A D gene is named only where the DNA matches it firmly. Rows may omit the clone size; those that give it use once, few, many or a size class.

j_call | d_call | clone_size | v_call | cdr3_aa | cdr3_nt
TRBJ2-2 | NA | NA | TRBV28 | CASSLSGPDTGELFF | TGTGCCAGCAGTTTATCGGGGCCGGACACCGGGGAGCTGTTTTTT
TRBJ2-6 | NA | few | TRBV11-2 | CASRLAGANVLTF | TGTGCCAGCAGACTGGCTGGGGCCAACGTCCTGACTTTC
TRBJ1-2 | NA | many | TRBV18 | CASSPEGSYGYTF | TGTGCCAGCTCACCCGAGGGTAGCTATGGCTACACCTTC
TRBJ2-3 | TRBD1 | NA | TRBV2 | CASTKDRGTDTQYF | TGTGCCAGCACCAAGGACAGGGGCACAGATACGCAGTATTTT
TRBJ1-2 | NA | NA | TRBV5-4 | CASSLDSSYGYTF | TGTGCCAGCAGCTTGGACAGTAGCTATGGCTACACCTTC
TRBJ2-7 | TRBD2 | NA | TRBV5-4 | CASSLPHSGGAHEQYF | TGTGCCAGCAGCTTGCCCCATAGCGGGGGGGCCCACGAGCAGTACTTC
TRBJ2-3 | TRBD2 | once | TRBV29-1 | CSVSKSSGTTDTQYF | TGCAGCGTTTCGAAGTCTAGCGGGACCACAGATACGCAGTATTTT
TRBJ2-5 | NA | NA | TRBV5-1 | CASSLGGGGLRETQYF | TGCGCCAGCAGCTTGGGAGGCGGGGGCCTCAGGGAGACCCAGTACTTC
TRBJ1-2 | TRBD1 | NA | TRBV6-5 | CASTPAGTGYGYTF | TGTGCCAGCACCCCAGCCGGGACAGGGTATGGCTACACCTTC
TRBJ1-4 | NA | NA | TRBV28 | CASTPGGGATNEKLFF | TGTGCCAGCACTCCAGGTGGCGGCGCAACTAATGAAAAACTGTTTTTT
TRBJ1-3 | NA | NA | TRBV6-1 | CASSEQAGARNTIYF | TGTGCCAGCAGTGAGCAGGCAGGGGCAAGAAACACCATATATTTT
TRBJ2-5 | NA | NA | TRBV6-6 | CASSQNPRGGETQYF | TGTGCCAGCAGTCAAAATCCCAGGGGTGGGGAGACCCAGTACTTC
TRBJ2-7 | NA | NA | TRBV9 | CASSVDPSPHEQYF | TGTGCCAGCAGCGTAGACCCGTCCCCCCACGAGCAGTACTTC
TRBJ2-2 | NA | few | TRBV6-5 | CASRSTRTGPGELFF | TGTGCCAGCAGATCCACCCGCACAGGGCCCGGGGAGCTGTTTTTT
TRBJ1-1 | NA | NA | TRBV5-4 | CASSPRGRVMNTEAFF | TGTGCCAGCAGCCCGAGGGGCAGGGTAATGAACACTGAAGCTTTCTTT
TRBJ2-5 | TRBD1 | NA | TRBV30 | CAWSRLGTVQETQYF | TGTGCCTGGAGTCGACTTGGGACAGTTCAAGAGACCCAGTACTTC
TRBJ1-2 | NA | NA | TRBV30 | CAWSLQRNYGYTF | TGTGCCTGGAGTCTTCAACGGAACTATGGCTACACCTTC
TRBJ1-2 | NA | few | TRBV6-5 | CASRAMANYGYTF | TGTGCCAGCAGGGCAATGGCTAACTATGGCTACACCTTC
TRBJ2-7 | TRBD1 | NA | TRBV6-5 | CASGQGPSSYEQYF | TGTGCCAGCGGACAGGGGCCAAGCTCCTACGAGCAGTACTTC
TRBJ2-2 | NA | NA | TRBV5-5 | CASSSPTRNTGELFF | TGTGCCAGCAGCTCGCCAACAAGGAACACCGGGGAGCTGTTTTTT
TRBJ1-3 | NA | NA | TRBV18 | CASSPYSAGERNTIYF | TGTGCCAGCTCACCATATTCGGCAGGGGAGAGGAACACCATATATTTT
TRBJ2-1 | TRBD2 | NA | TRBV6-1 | CASSGAGGTNEQFF | TGTGCCAGCAGTGGGGCGGGGGGGACCAATGAGCAGTTCTTC
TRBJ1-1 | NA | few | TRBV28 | CASSVGGANTEAFF | TGTGCCAGCAGTGTAGGGGGGGCCAACACTGAAGCTTTCTTT
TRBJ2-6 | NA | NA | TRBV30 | CACSGSGANVLTF | TGTGCCTGTTCAGGGTCTGGGGCCAACGTCCTGACTTTC
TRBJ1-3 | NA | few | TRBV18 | CASSGSRGNTIYF | TGTGCCAGCTCGGGCAGCCGTGGAAACACCATATATTTT
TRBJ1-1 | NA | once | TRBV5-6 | CASSSGPGSNTEAFF | TGTGCCAGCAGCTCCGGACCGGGATCGAACACTGAAGCTTTCTTT
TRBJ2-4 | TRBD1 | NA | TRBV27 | CASTDRADIQYF | TGTGCCAGCACGGACAGGGCGGACATTCAGTACTTC
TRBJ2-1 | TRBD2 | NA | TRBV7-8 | CASSLMSGSSNEQFF | TGTGCCAGCAGCTTAATGAGCGGGAGTAGCAATGAGCAGTTCTTC
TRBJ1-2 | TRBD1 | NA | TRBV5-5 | CASSPTPQGQGDGYTF | TGTGCCAGCAGCCCAACCCCCCAGGGACAGGGAGATGGCTACACCTTC
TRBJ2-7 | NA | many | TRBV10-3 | CAISDAYEQYF | TGTGCCATCAGTGATGCGTACGAGCAGTACTTC
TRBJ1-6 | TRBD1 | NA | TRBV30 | CAWKQRDRGLIRSPLHF | TGTGCCTGGAAGCAAAGGGACAGGGGACTTATCCGTTCACCCCTCCACTTT
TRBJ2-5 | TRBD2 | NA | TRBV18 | CASSPRGLAAGETQYF | TGTGCCAGCTCACCACGAGGGCTAGCGGCCGGGGAGACCCAGTACTTC
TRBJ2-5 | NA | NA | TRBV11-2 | CASSLASYGTQYF | TGTGCCAGCAGCTTAGCCAGTTATGGGACCCAGTACTTC
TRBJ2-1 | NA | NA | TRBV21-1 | CASSKKGIGRGQDNEQFF | TGTGCCAGCAGCAAAAAAGGGATAGGGAGGGGGCAGGACAATGAGCAGTTCTTC
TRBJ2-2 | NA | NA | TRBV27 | CASSFSTGELFF | TGTGCCAGCAGTTTCAGTACCGGGGAGCTGTTTTTT
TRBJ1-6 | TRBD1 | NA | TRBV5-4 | CASSMGQNNSPLHF | TGTGCCAGCAGCATGGGACAGAATAATTCACCCCTCCACTTT
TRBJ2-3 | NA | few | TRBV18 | CASSPIASRDTQYF | TGTGCCAGCTCACCAATCGCGTCAAGAGATACGCAGTATTTT
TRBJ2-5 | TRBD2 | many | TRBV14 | CASSQVPLAGTETQYF | TGTGCCAGCAGCCAAGTACCACTAGCGGGGACAGAGACCCAGTACTTC